This entry features one T cell receptor beta chain sequence. This record comes from a study of sequential checkpoint blockade in melanoma. About the study: Randomization was 1:1 between first-line nivolumab→ipilimumab and ipilimumab→nivolumab.

Documented treatment: randomized to nivolumab then ipilimumab (arm A) or the reverse (arm B). Patients had received no earlier DNA-damaging chemotherapy. TCRdb's table, derived via immunoSEQ multiplex PCR, lists solely in-frame clones and lacks some. This sample carries about 12,000 clones, less than 80% of them seen once, and the ten largest clones take around 25%. Source: CD8+ T cells sorted from blood (inferred from file names), taken from a patient given nivolumab and ipilimumab in sequence. The TCR was taken from a human donor with melanoma.

The CDR3 region is CASTSTGTPNSPLHF. Here the CDR3 DNA reads TGTGCCAGCACTTCAACCGGGACACCAAATTCACCCCTCCACTTT. The chain joins TRBV6-5 to TRBJ1-6; tentative D call: TRBD1 (6 bases). Deletions cut 7 bases from V and 7 bases from J, with 17 bases between. The V gene's germline CDR1 is MNHEY and CDR2 SVGAGI. The CDR3 is 15 amino acids.